The rows below give T cell receptor beta chains drawn from one sample of a study of response to subunit inactivated influenza vaccine. TCRdb independently ran MiXCR on the RT-PCR reads; one entry per CDR3 protein. The sample yields a few hundred thousand distinct CDR3 sequences, 12% to 15% seen once. The sequencing here drew on PBMCs from blood, taken 12 days after vaccination. These receptors were taken from a man aged 50-59 years who received an inactivated influenza vaccine. CDR3s leave out the opening cysteine and the closing phenylalanine or tryptophan.

j_call | v_call | cdr3_aa
TRBJ1-2 | TRBV6-5 | ASLSALNAAT
TRBJ2-3 | TRBV28 | ASSSGTVRTDTQY
TRBJ2-5 | TRBV12-3/TRBV12-4 | ASSSLRDIGQETQY
TRBJ2-1 | TRBV14 | ASSQDFGHYNEQF
TRBJ2-1 | TRBV4-3 | ASSPGAYYNEQF
TRBJ1-4 | TRBV28 | ASSPGVSTTNEKLF
TRBJ2-7 | TRBV20-1 | SARWGGTYEQY
TRBJ2-1 | TRBV5-6 | ASSFMTGGPSVSYNEQF
TRBJ2-3 | TRBV4-3 | ASSQDLAGGADTQY
TRBJ1-1 | TRBV20-1 | SAYGDRGSTEAF
TRBJ2-7 | TRBV10-3 | ASGGTGGINEQY
TRBJ1-2 | TRBV7-9 | ASSLSDSYGYT
TRBJ2-1 | TRBV30 | AWSVLGLAGEGGQF
TRBJ1-5 | TRBV2 | ASVYTSNQPQH
TRBJ2-5 | TRBV20-1 | SARDRRGIEETQY
TRBJ2-5 | TRBV28 | ASRPFWGDQETQY
TRBJ2-7 | TRBV5-6 | ASSLRTALNSYEQY
TRBJ2-5 | TRBV20-1 | SASPPLRHQETQY
TRBJ1-1 | TRBV5-8 | ASSLYPFPNEAF
TRBJ2-1 | TRBV3-1 | ASSDLMGQGAEQF
TRBJ2-5 | TRBV15 | ATSGDVLAGAQTQY
TRBJ1-6 | TRBV20-1 | SARDRDRGPLH
TRBJ1-1 | TRBV7-3 | ASSLRADGTEAF
TRBJ1-3 | TRBV18 | ASSPQSRSGNTIY
TRBJ2-1 | TRBV20-1 | SLGTGNYNEQF
TRBJ2-3 | TRBV11-2 | ASRLTDTQY
TRBJ2-1 | TRBV11-2 | ASRGQARYNEQF
TRBJ1-4 | TRBV5-1 | ASSVGQGRFEKLF
TRBJ2-1 | TRBV24-1 | ATSDSVNEQF
TRBJ2-5 | TRBV20-1 | SAPGPLTQETQY
TRBJ2-1 | TRBV29-1 | SVLQGGVDEQF
TRBJ2-4 | TRBV5-6 | ASSFGRINIQY
TRBJ2-2 | TRBV3-1 | ASSQRDRASGELF
TRBJ2-3 | TRBV12-3/TRBV12-4 | ASSQRLGDTDTQY
TRBJ1-2 | TRBV20-1 | SPRAPEGTSYGYT
TRBJ1-2 | TRBV28 | ASRAPVGPFYGYT
TRBJ2-2 | TRBV2 | ASSAWGPGTGELF
TRBJ2-3 | TRBV5-6 | ASNSRGTDTQY
TRBJ2-5 | TRBV20-1 | SAQALAGGTETQY
TRBJ2-1 | TRBV4-3 | ASSHRGQSYNEQF
TRBJ2-7 | TRBV12-5 | ASGLGTDGSGYEQY